This TCR beta chain was sequenced for a study of blood T cell repertoires in COVID-19. For the study at large: PBMCs, B-cell-depleted T cells, or T cells were the source of the cDNA or gDNA that made up the material.

In the source study's methods: Estimated nucleated cell counts came from reference gene primer amplification. Assay: immunoSEQ multiplex PCR; the TCRdb copy retains only in-frame clones and omits some. The DNA was the basis for D and trimming; V, J and clone size are from that table. Altogether roughly 410,000 clones are present, approximately 89% being singletons, with the ten largest covering around 1.5%. Germline-derived CDR1 and CDR2 are KGHSH and LQKENI. The CDR3 consists of 12 residues. Trimming pared 2 bases from V and 6 bases from J, leaving 8 bases between. This clone showed up just once. The origin of this receptor is a woman aged 40-49 years with COVID-19, enrolled during active disease. The specimen was peripheral blood. The gene calls are TRBV18 and TRBJ2-7; possibly TRBD2 for D (5 bases). The CDR3 reads CASSPGGSEQYF. The CDR3 DNA follows: TGTGCCAGCTCACCAGGTGGGAGCGAGCAGTACTTC. The complete variable domain, with remaining parts taken from reference TRBV18 and TRBJ2-7, reads NAGVMQNPRHLVRRRGQEARLRCSPMKGHSHVYWYRQLPEEGLKFMVYLQKENIIDESGMPKERFSAEFPKEGPSILRIQQVVRGDSAAYFCASSPGGSEQYFGPGTRLTVT.